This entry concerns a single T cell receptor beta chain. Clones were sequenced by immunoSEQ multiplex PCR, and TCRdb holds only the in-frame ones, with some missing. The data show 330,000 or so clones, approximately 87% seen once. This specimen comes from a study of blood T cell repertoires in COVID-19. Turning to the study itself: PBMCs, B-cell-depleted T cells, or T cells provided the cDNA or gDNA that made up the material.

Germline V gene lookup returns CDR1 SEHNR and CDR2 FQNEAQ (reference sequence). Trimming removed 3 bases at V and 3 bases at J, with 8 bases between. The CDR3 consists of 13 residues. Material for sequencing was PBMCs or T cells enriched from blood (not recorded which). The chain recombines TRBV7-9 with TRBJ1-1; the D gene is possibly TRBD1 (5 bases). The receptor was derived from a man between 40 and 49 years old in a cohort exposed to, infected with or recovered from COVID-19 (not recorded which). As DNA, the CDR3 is TGTGCCAGCAGCTTGGGACTACACACTGAAGCTTTCTTT. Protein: CASSLGLHTEAFF.